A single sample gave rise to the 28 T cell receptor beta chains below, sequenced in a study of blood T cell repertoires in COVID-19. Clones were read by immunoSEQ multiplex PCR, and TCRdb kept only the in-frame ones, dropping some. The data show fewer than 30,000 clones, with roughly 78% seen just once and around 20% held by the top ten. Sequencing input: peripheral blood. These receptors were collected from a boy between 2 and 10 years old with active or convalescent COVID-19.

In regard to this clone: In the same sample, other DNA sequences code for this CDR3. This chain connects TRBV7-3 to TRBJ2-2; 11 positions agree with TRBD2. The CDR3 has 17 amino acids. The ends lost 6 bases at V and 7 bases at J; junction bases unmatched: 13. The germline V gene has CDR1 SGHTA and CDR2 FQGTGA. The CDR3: CASRASGGPAGGGELFF. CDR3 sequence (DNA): TGTGCCAGCAGGGCTAGCGGGGGGCCGGCAGGCGGCGGGGAGCTGTTTTTT. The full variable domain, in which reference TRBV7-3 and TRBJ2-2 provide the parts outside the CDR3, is GAGVSQTPSNKVTEKGKYVELRCDPISGHTALYWYRQSLGQGPEFLIYFQGTGAADDSGLPNDRFFAVRPEGSVSTLKIQRTERGDSAVYLCASRASGGPAGGGELFFGEGSRLTVL.

CDR3 protein: CASSLGAQNTIYF. In DNA form, the CDR3 reads TGTGCCAGCAGCTTAGGGGCCCAAAACACCATATATTTT. The chain is built from TRBV11-2 and TRBJ1-3, with D uncertain. This CDR3 contains 13 residues. Germline V lookup: CDR1 SGHAT, CDR2 FQNNGV. V dropped 1 base and J dropped 6 bases, with 7 bases sitting between them. Full variable domain (remainder filled in from reference TRBV11-2 and TRBJ1-3): EAGVAQSPRYKIIEKRQSVAFWCNPISGHATLYWYQQILGQGPKLLIQFQNNGVVDDSQLPKDRFSAERLKGVDSTLKIQPAKLEDSAVYLCASSLGAQNTIYFGEGSWLTVV.

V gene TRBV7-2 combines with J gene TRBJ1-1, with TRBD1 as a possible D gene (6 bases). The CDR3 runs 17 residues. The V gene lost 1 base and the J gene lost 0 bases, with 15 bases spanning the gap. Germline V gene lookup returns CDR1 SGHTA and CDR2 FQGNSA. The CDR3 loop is CASSLVGTPTMNTEAFF. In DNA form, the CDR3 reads TGTGCCAGCAGCTTAGTAGGGACACCGACCATGAACACTGAAGCTTTCTTT.

DNA of the CDR3: TGTGCCAGCAGCTTAATGCGGGGAAGCTCCTACGAGCAGTACTTC. It is translated as CASSLMRGSSYEQYF. V usage is TRBV7-2 and J usage is TRBJ2-7, with D possibly being TRBD2 (6 bases). Germline V gene sequence: CDR1 SGHTA, CDR2 FQGNSA. There are 15 residues in the CDR3. Trimming removed 2 bases at V and 0 bases at J, with 11 bases between.

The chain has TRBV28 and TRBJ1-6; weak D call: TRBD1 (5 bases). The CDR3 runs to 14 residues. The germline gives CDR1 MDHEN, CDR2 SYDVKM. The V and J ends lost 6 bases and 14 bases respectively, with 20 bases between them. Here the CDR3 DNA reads TGTGCCAGCAGCCGGACACCACGGGTCTCAACCCTCCACTTT. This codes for CASSRTPRVSTLHF.

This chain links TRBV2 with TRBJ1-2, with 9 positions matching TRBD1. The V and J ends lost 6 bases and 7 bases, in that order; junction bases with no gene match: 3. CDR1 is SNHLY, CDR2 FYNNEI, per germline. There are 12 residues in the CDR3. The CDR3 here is CASRGDRAGYTF. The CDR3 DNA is TGTGCCAGCAGGGGGGACAGGGCTGGCTACACCTTC.

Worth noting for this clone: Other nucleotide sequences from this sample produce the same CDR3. The CDR3 reads CASSVRGNQPQHF. Here the CDR3 DNA reads TGTGCCAGCAGCGTCAGGGGGAATCAGCCCCAGCATTTT. V usage is TRBV7-2 and J usage is TRBJ1-5; 7 bases align to TRBD1. The J segment lost 4 bases and the V segment lost 5 bases, leaving 2 bases of the junction unmatched. Germline V gives CDR1 SGHTA, CDR2 FQGNSA. This CDR3 spans 13 amino acids.

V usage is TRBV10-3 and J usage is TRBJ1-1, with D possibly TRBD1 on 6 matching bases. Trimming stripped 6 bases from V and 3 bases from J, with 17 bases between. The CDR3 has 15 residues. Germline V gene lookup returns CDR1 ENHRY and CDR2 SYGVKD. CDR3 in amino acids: CAIRGGQGQDTEAFF. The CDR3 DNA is TGTGCCATCAGGGGGGGGCAGGGGCAGGACACTGAAGCTTTCTTT.

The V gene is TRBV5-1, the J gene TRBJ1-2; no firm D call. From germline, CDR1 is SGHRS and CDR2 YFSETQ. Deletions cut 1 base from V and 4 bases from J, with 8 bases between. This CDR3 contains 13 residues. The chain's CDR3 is CASSLKAVYGYTF. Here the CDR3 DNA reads TGCGCCAGCAGCTTGAAGGCGGTCTATGGCTACACCTTC. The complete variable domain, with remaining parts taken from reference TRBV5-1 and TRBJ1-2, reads KAGVTQTPRYLIKTRGQQVTLSCSPISGHRSVSWYQQTPGQGLQFLFEYFSETQRNKGNFPGRFSGRQFSNSRSEMNVSTLELGDSALYLCASSLKAVYGYTFGSGTRLTVV.

DNA for the CDR3: TGCGCCAGCAGCTTACCCGGGACAGGGGCTGGAAACACCATATATTTT. Amino acid sequence: CASSLPGTGAGNTIYF. The chain is built from TRBV5-1 and TRBJ1-3; 10 bases map to TRBD1. V gave up 2 bases and J gave up 2 bases; unmatched junction bases: 4. The CDR3 runs to 16 residues. The germline V gene has CDR1 SGHRS and CDR2 YFSETQ. Combining the CDR3 with reference TRBV5-1 and TRBJ1-3 gives the whole variable domain KAGVTQTPRYLIKTRGQQVTLSCSPISGHRSVSWYQQTPGQGLQFLFEYFSETQRNKGNFPGRFSGRQFSNSRSEMNVSTLELGDSALYLCASSLPGTGAGNTIYFGEGSWLTVV.

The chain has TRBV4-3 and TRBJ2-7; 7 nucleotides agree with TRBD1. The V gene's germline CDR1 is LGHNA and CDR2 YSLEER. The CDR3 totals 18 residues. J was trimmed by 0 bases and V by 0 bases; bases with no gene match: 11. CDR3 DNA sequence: TGCGCCAGCAGCCAAGATCTAGGGTGGGACAGAGGCTCCTACGAGCAGTACTTC. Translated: CASSQDLGWDRGSYEQYF.

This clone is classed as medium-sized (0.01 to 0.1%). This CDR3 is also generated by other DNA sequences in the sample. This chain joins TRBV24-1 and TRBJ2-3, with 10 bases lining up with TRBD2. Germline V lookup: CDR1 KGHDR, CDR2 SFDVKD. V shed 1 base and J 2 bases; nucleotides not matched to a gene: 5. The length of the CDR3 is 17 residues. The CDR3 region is CATSDLQRGGLTDTQYF. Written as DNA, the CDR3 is TGTGCCACCAGTGATTTACAGCGGGGGGGCCTCACAGATACGCAGTATTTT.

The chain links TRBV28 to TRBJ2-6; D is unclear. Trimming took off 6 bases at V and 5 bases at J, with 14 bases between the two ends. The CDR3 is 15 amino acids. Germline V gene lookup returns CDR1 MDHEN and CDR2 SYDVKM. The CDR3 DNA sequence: TGTGCCAGCAGGCGAGAGGTTAATAGGGCCAACGTCCTGACTTTC. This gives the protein CASRREVNRANVLTF.

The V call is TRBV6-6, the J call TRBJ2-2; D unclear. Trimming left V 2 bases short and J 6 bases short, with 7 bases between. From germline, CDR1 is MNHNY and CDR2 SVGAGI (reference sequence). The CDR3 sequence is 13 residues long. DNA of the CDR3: TGTGCCAGCAGTTACATCGTTGCCGGGGAGCTGTTTTTT. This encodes CASSYIVAGELFF.

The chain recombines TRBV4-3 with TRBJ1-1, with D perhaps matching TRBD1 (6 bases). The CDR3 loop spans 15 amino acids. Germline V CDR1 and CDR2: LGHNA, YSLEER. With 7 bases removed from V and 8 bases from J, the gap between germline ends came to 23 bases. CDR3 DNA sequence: TGCGCCAGCACTAAAGTAGGATTAGCGGGGGCGGAAGCTTTCTTT. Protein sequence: CASTKVGLAGAEAFF.

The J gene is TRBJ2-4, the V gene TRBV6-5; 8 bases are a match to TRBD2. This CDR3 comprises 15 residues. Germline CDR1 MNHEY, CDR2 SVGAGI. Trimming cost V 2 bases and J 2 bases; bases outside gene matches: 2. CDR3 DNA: TGTGCCAGCAGTTACACTAGCGGTCCCAAAAACATTCAGTACTTC. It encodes CASSYTSGPKNIQYF.

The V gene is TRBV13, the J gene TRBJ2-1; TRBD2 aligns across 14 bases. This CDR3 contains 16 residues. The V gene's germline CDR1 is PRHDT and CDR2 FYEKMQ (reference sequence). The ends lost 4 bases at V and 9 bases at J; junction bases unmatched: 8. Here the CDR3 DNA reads TGTGCCAGCAGCTCGCTCGGGACTAGCGGGAGCCGTGAGCAGTTCTTC. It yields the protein CASSSLGTSGSREQFF.

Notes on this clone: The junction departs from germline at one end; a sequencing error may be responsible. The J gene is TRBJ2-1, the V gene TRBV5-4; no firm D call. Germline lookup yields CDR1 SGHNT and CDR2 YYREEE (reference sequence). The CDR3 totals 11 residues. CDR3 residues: CASSSNNEQFF. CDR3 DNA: TGTGCCAGCAGCTCCAACAATGAGCAGTTCTTC.

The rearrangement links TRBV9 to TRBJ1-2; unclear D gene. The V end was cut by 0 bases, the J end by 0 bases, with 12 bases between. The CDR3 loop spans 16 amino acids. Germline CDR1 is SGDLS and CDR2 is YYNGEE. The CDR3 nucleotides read TGTGCCAGCAGCGTAGTGGCCCGCGGCCCTAACTATGGCTACACCTTC. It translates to CASSVVARGPNYGYTF.

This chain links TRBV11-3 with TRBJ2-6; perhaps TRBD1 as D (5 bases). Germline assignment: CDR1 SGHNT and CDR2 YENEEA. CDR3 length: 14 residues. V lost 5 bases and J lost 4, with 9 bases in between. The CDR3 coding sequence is TGTGCCAGCAGCCCAGGGTTGGGGGCCAACGTCCTGACTTTC. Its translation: CASSPGLGANVLTF.

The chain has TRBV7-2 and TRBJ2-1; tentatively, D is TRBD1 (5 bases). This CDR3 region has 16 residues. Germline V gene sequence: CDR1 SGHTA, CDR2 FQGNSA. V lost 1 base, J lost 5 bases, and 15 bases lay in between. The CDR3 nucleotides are TGTGCCAGCAGCTTAGGTCCATTTTTGGGGCACAATGAGCAGTTCTTC. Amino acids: CASSLGPFLGHNEQFF.

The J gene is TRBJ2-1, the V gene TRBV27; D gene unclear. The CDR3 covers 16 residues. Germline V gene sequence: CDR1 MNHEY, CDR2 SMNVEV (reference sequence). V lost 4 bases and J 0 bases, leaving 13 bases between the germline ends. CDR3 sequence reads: CASSSIGPFSYNEQFF. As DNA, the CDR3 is TGTGCCAGCAGTTCAATTGGCCCTTTCTCCTACAATGAGCAGTTCTTC.

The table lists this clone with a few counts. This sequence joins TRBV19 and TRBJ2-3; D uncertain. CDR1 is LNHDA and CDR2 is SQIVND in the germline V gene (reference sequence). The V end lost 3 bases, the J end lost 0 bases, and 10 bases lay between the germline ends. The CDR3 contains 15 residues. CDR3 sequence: CASSMRLVSTDTQYF. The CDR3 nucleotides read TGTGCCAGTAGTATGAGGCTAGTTAGCACAGATACGCAGTATTTT.

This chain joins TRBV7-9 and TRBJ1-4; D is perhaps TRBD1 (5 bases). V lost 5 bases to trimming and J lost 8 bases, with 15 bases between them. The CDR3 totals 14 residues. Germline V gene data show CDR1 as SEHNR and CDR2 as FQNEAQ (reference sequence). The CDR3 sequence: CASSVGGVLEKLFF. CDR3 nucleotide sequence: TGTGCCAGCAGCGTCGGGGGGGTTTTGGAAAAACTGTTTTTT.

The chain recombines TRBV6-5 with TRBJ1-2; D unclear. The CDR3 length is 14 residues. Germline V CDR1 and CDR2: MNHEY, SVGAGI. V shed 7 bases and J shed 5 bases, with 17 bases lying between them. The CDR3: CASTPQIKLYGYTF. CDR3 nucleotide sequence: TGTGCCAGCACCCCACAGATTAAACTTTATGGCTACACCTTC.

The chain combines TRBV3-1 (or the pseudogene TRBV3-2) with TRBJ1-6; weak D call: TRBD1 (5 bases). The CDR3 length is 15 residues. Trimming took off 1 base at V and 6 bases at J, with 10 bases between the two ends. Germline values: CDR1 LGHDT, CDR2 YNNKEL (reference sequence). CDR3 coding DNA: TGTGCCAGCAGCCAAGCCCAGGGTGGTAATTCACCCCTCCACTTT. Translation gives CASSQAQGGNSPLHF.

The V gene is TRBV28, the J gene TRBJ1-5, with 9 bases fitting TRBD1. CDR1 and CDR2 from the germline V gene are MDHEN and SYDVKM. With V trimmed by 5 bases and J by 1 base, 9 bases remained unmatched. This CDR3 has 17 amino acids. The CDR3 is CASSRSGTGQSNQPQHF. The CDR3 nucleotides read TGTGCCAGCAGTCGTTCAGGGACAGGGCAAAGCAATCAGCCCCAGCATTTT.

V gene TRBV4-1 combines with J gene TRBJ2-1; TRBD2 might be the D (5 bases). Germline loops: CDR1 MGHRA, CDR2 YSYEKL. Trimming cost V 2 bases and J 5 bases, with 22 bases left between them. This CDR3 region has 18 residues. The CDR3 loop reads CASSQILAVGESNNEQFF. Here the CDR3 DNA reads TGCGCCAGCAGCCAAATCCTAGCTGTAGGTGAGAGTAACAATGAGCAGTTCTTC.